Each of the 21 T cell receptor beta chains below was sequenced from the same sample in a study of T-cell reconstitution after alpha-beta-depleted transplantation in children. TCRbeta library preparation incorporated unique molecular identifiers. TCRdb ran MiXCR on the PCR reads and lists one entry per CDR3 protein. Counted here are approximately 800,000 distinct CDR3 sequences, roughly 15% occurring once; the ten biggest clones make up 5%. The source material was PBMCs, mostly from graft donor cells, sampled 360 days after TCRalphabeta/CD19-depleted stem cell transplant. These receptors were taken from a male patient younger than 18 who had a stem cell transplant for acute lymphoblastic leukemia, so the T cells may come from the graft donor.

The V gene is TRBV24-1, the J gene TRBJ1-1; 8 bases agree with TRBD1. The V and J ends lost 4 bases and 1 base, in that order; junction bases with no gene match: 10. The CDR3 covers 17 residues. Per the germline V gene, CDR1 is KGHDR and CDR2 is SFDVKD. The CDR3 coding sequence is TGTGCCACCAGTGAGCCAGGGGGCCGTGGGACGAACACTGAAGCTTTCTTT. Protein: CATSEPGGRGTNTEAFF.

This clonotype was found many times. The V gene is TRBV29-1, the J gene TRBJ2-2; TRBD1 might be the D (6 bases). Germline lookup yields CDR1 SQVTM and CDR2 ANQGSEA. This CDR3 is built from 13 residues. Trimming removed 7 bases from V and 8 bases from J, with 17 bases in between. As DNA, the CDR3 is TGCAGCGGGGGGCTGGGACAAGTGGGGGAGCTGTTTTTT. Amino acid sequence: CSGGLGQVGELFF.

Only a few counts were recorded for this clonotype. This chain's CDR3 is CASSLGFRTTDTQYF. The DNA for the CDR3 is TGTGCCAGCAGCTTAGGATTCAGAACCACAGATACGCAGTATTTT. The chain employs TRBV7-9 and TRBJ2-3; the D is unclear. V was pared by 1 base and J by 2 bases, with 10 bases between. CDR1 is SEHNR, CDR2 FQNEAQ, per germline (reference sequence). The CDR3 is made up of 15 amino acids.

The rearrangement links TRBV9 to TRBJ2-7; 9 bases align to TRBD2. This CDR3 contains 16 residues. V lost 0 bases and J lost 2; bases outside the gene matches: 6. Germline V gene lookup returns CDR1 SGDLS and CDR2 YYNGEE. Here the CDR3 DNA reads TGTGCCAGCAGCGTAGAGGCTAGCGGGACTACCTACGAGCAGTACTTC. Translated: CASSVEASGTTYEQYF.

This clonotype was recorded a few times. V is TRBV20-1 and J is TRBJ2-7; TRBD1 matches 9 bases. The CDR3 has 14 amino acids. Germline assignment: CDR1 DFQATT and CDR2 SNEGSKA (reference sequence). Losses at the gene ends were 6 bases for V and 1 base for J; bases not matched to a gene: 7. The CDR3 nucleotides are TGCAGTGCCCGGGACAGGGTAATGTCCTACGAGCAGTACTTC. Protein: CSARDRVMSYEQYF.

The V gene is TRBV11-2, the J gene TRBJ2-3; a weak D match, TRBD2 (6 bases). Germline V gene sequence: CDR1 SGHAT, CDR2 FQNNGV. V gave up 6 bases and J gave up 2 bases, with 15 bases separating them. The CDR3 is made up of 15 amino acids. CDR3 residues: CASRPRPSVTDTQYF. The CDR3, as DNA: TGTGCCAGCAGACCTCGTCCTAGCGTCACAGATACGCAGTATTTT.

This chain links TRBV3-1 with TRBJ2-3; D might be TRBD1 (5 bases). The CDR3 has 16 amino acids. The germline gives CDR1 LGHDT, CDR2 YNNKEL (reference sequence). Deletions cut 1 base from V and 4 bases from J, with 15 bases between. CDR3 in DNA: TGTGCCAGCAGCCAAGGAACTGGGCAGGGTGCAGATACGCAGTATTTT. Amino acids: CASSQGTGQGADTQYF.

The V gene is TRBV10-2, the J gene TRBJ2-3; 10 nucleotides align to TRBD2. The germline V gene encodes CDR1 WSHSY and CDR2 SAAADI. This CDR3 comprises 18 residues. Germline trimming cut 4 bases from V and 0 bases from J; bases unmatched to any gene: 10. CDR3 coding DNA: TGCGCCAGCAGTGGTCTACGGACTAGCGGAGCTAGCACAGATACGCAGTATTTT. Translated: CASSGLRTSGASTDTQYF.

The V gene is TRBV12-3 or TRBV12-4, the J gene TRBJ2-2; tentative D call: TRBD1 (6 bases). The CDR3 totals 19 residues. Between the trimmed V and J ends, which lost 0 bases and 1 base, there was a span of 18 bases. Written as DNA, the CDR3 is TGTGCCAGCAGTTTAGCGTGGAGCAGGGGAGCGAGGAACACCGGGGAGCTGTTTTTT. This encodes CASSLAWSRGARNTGELFF.

This clonotype was counted many times. The rearrangement joins TRBV7-9 to TRBJ1-2; no definite D call. Deletions cut 3 bases from V and 3 bases from J, with 8 bases between. CDR1 and CDR2 (germline): SEHNR, FQNEAQ (reference sequence). This CDR3 has 13 residues. The CDR3 sequence is CASSFAADYGYTF. The CDR3 DNA follows: TGTGCCAGCAGCTTCGCGGCAGACTATGGCTACACCTTC. The complete variable domain, with remaining parts taken from reference TRBV7-9 and TRBJ1-2, reads DTGVSQNPRHKITKRGQNVTFRCDPISEHNRLYWYRQTLGQGPEFLTYFQNEAQLEKSRLLSDRFSAERPKGSFSTLEIQRTEQGDSAMYLCASSFAADYGYTFGSGTRLTVV.

This clonotype was counted between two and nine times. The rearrangement uses TRBV20-1 and TRBJ2-7, with D perhaps TRBD2 (6 bases). V was clipped by 2 bases and J by 2 bases, with 13 bases between them. In germline, CDR1 is DFQATT, CDR2 SNEGSKA (reference sequence). The CDR3 spans 14 residues. CDR3 DNA sequence: TGCAGTGCTAGATCGATGGCGGGACCCTACGAGCAGTACTTC. It codes for CSARSMAGPYEQYF.

The chain couples TRBV6-1 to TRBJ2-7; D possibly matches TRBD1 or TRBD2 (5 bases each). Per germline, CDR1 MNHNS and CDR2 SASEGT. V lost 5 bases, J lost 12 bases, and 20 bases lay in between. The CDR3 contains 13 residues. DNA of the CDR3: TGTGCCAGCAGTAGAGGGCAGGGAGCGGCTTGGTACTTC. Its translation is CASSRGQGAAWYF.

This clonotype was picked up many times. V gene TRBV12-3 or TRBV12-4 combines with J gene TRBJ1-4, with no clear D. Trimming stripped 7 bases from V and 7 bases from J, with 10 bases between. The CDR3 runs to 12 residues. The chain's CDR3 is CASNGYGEKLFF. For the CDR3, the DNA is TGTGCCAGCAACGGATATGGTGAAAAACTGTTTTTT.

This chain connects TRBV27 to TRBJ2-7, with 12 bases identical to TRBD1. Germline-derived CDR1 and CDR2 are MNHEY and SMNVEV (reference sequence). The V and J ends lost 6 bases and 12 bases, in that order; junction bases with no gene match: 6. CDR3 length equals 12 residues. The CDR3 nucleotides read TGTGCCAGCAGCCCGGGACAGGGGGCGAGGTACTTC. Residues: CASSPGQGARYF.

This chain uses TRBV20-1 with TRBJ2-1, with 11 nucleotides matching TRBD1. Germline lookup yields CDR1 DFQATT and CDR2 SNEGSKA (reference sequence). The CDR3 spans 15 residues. Germline trimming cut 1 base from V and 3 bases from J; bases unmatched to any gene: 2. As DNA, the CDR3 is TGCAGTGCTAGAGCGGGGACAGGGGGCTACAATGAGCAGTTCTTC. Translating it yields CSARAGTGGYNEQFF.

The J gene is TRBJ2-2, the V gene TRBV7-7, with a possible D match to TRBD1 (6 bases). The V gene's germline CDR1 is SSHAT and CDR2 FNYEAQ (reference sequence). V lost 5 bases and J 4 bases, leaving 14 bases between the germline ends. The CDR3 is 15 amino acids. CDR3 sequence: CASSLIGQSTGELFF. The CDR3 coding sequence is TGTGCCAGCAGCCTGATAGGACAGAGCACCGGGGAGCTGTTTTTT.

The sample holds a few counts of this clonotype. The chain has TRBV7-6 and TRBJ2-7, with TRBD2 matching over 7 bases. In germline, CDR1 is SGHVS, CDR2 FNYEAQ. The CDR3 sequence is 18 residues long. The junction had 15 bases not matched to a gene; V was cut back by 2 bases and J by 2 bases. This CDR3 is CASSLTARSTSVPYEQYF. CDR3 bases: TGTGCCAGCAGCTTAACGGCCCGCTCTACTAGCGTCCCCTACGAGCAGTACTTC.

This clonotype was seen only a few times. This chain's CDR3 is CASSLAVERGEQFF. CDR3 nucleotides: TGCGCCAGCAGCTTGGCCGTCGAGCGGGGGGAGCAGTTCTTC. The chain recombines TRBV5-1 with TRBJ2-1, with 8 bases aligning to TRBD2. From germline, CDR1 is SGHRS and CDR2 YFSETQ. The J segment lost 10 bases and the V segment lost 0 bases, leaving 6 bases of the junction unmatched. This CDR3 is 14 amino acids long. Complete variable domain (other parts from reference TRBV5-1 and TRBJ2-1): KAGVTQTPRYLIKTRGQQVTLSCSPISGHRSVSWYQQTPGQGLQFLFEYFSETQRNKGNFPGRFSGRQFSNSRSEMNVSTLELGDSALYLCASSLAVERGEQFFGPGTRLTVL.

V is TRBV12-3 or TRBV12-4 and J is TRBJ2-7; 7 bases line up with TRBD2. The V gene end was trimmed by 2 bases and the J gene end by 4 bases; junction bases not matched to a gene: 5. The length of the CDR3 is 14 residues. The CDR3 spells CASSLMAGVYEQYF. The CDR3 coding sequence is TGTGCCAGCAGTTTAATGGCGGGAGTATACGAGCAGTACTTC.

This clonotype was counted between two and nine times. V gene TRBV9 combines with J gene TRBJ2-1, with TRBD1 identical over 7 bases. Germline CDR1 is SGDLS and CDR2 is YYNGEE. This CDR3 is 12 amino acids long. With 0 bases clipped from V and 12 bases from J, the junction kept 3 bases outside the gene matches. The CDR3 DNA follows: TGTGCCAGCAGCGTAGACCCAGGGGGGCAGTTCTTC. Translated: CASSVDPGGQFF.

The table lists this clonotype with a few counts. The J gene is TRBJ2-3, the V gene TRBV2, with TRBD2 matching 8 bases. The CDR3 is made up of 20 amino acids. V shed 2 bases and J 0 bases; nucleotides not matched to a gene: 16. Looked up from germline, CDR1 is SNHLY and CDR2 is FYNNEI. Here the CDR3 reads CASSEMIRRASGPSTDTQYF. The DNA of the CDR3 is TGTGCCAGCAGTGAAATGATCAGGAGGGCTAGCGGGCCTAGCACAGATACGCAGTATTTT. The full variable domain, with the rest looked up from reference TRBV2 and TRBJ2-3, is EPEVTQTPSHQVTQMGQEVILRCVPISNHLYFYWYRQILGQKVEFLVSFYNNEISEKSEIFDDQFSVERPDGSNFTLKIRSTKLEDSAMYFCASSEMIRRASGPSTDTQYFGPGTRLTVL.